This passage covers 30 T cell receptor beta chains from one sample sequenced in a study of shared clonotypes between healthy human individuals. Assay: immunoSEQ multiplex PCR; the TCRdb copy retains only in-frame clones and omits some. The profile covers more than 1.2 million clones, with 98% to 99% appearing a single time and approximately 0.4% taken by the ten largest. Sequencing was carried out using naive CD4+ T cells sorted from blood. Indicated subset: CD45RA+ positively selected. The receptors stem from a man aged 30 to 45 in good health.

This chain links TRBV14 with TRBJ2-3, with unresolved D. CDR3 length: 17 amino acids. With 0 bases removed from V and 2 bases from J, the gap between germline ends came to 15 bases. CDR1 is SGHDN and CDR2 is FVKESK in the germline V gene. CDR3 nucleotides: TGTGCCAGCAGCCAAGACTCAGTGCCGGGTTACACAGATACGCAGTATTTT. Its translation is CASSQDSVPGYTDTQYF.

V usage is TRBV5-1 and J usage is TRBJ2-1, with 9 bases lining up with TRBD2. The V gene's germline CDR1 is SGHRS and CDR2 YFSETQ. V dropped 0 bases and J dropped 5; count of bases not matched to a gene: 6. The length of the CDR3 is 16 residues. CDR3 residues: CASSLANLAGNNEQFF. CDR3 sequence (DNA): TGCGCCAGCAGCTTGGCAAACCTAGCGGGAAACAATGAGCAGTTCTTC.

The chain carries TRBV9 and TRBJ1-2; D possibly corresponds to TRBD1 (5 bases). Germline loops: CDR1 SGDLS, CDR2 YYNGEE. The CDR3 loop spans 14 amino acids. Trimming shortened V by 0 bases and J by 8 bases, and 14 bases separated the two germline ends. The CDR3 DNA sequence: TGTGCCAGCAGCGTAGCTAGGGGAGGAGAAGGCTACACCTTC. It codes for CASSVARGGEGYTF.

J is TRBJ2-7 and V is TRBV4-3; 9 positions agree with TRBD1. Germline V CDR1 and CDR2: LGHNA, YSLEER. This CDR3 is built from 18 residues. Trimming at V came to 0 bases and at J to 4 bases, leaving 13 bases not matched to a gene. In nucleotides, the CDR3 is TGCGCCAGCAGCCAAGATATTTTGTTGGGACAGGGAGGTTACGAGCAGTACTTC. Translating it yields CASSQDILLGQGGYEQYF.

The DNA for the CDR3 is TGTGCCAGCAGCTTAGTTTACGCGTACACTGAAGCTTTCTTT. It is translated as CASSLVYAYTEAFF. V usage is TRBV7-2 and J usage is TRBJ1-1, with D unclear. Germline V gene sequence: CDR1 SGHTA, CDR2 FQGNSA. V was pared by 1 base and J by 3 bases, with 9 bases between. The CDR3 totals 14 residues. Variable domain in full (rest from reference TRBV7-2 and TRBJ1-1): GAGVSQSPSNKVTEKGKDVELRCDPISGHTALYWYRQSLGQGLEFLIYFQGNSAPDKSGLPSDRFSAERTGGSVSTLTIQRTQQEDSAVYLCASSLVYAYTEAFFGQGTRLTVV.

The rearrangement uses TRBV4-1 and TRBJ2-4; 10 nucleotides align to TRBD2. This CDR3 contains 16 residues. Germline loops: CDR1 MGHRA, CDR2 YSYEKL. Trimming took 0 bases from V and 7 from J; bases not matched to a gene: 6. CDR3 amino acids: CASSQEPSGSWNIQYF. The CDR3 DNA is TGCGCCAGCAGCCAAGAACCTAGCGGGAGTTGGAACATTCAGTACTTC.

V and J are TRBV5-1 and TRBJ2-1, with TRBD2 as a possible D gene (6 bases). This CDR3 region has 18 residues. The germline gives CDR1 SGHRS, CDR2 YFSETQ. Deletions cut 0 bases from V and 0 bases from J, with 16 bases between. The DNA for the CDR3 is TGCGCCAGCAGCTTGGGGGTACTAGCCGCCATCTCCTACAATGAGCAGTTCTTC. It yields the protein CASSLGVLAAISYNEQFF.

The chain employs TRBV5-1 and TRBJ2-5, with TRBD1 as a possible D gene (5 bases). Trimming removed 7 bases at V and 5 bases at J, with 15 bases between. The CDR3 is 13 amino acids. CDR1 SGHRS and CDR2 YFSETQ come from the germline V gene. The CDR3 DNA sequence: TGCGCCAGCGAGCAGGGCCCGGCGGAGACCCAGTACTTC. It yields the protein CASEQGPAETQYF.

This chain links TRBV6-5 with TRBJ2-5; D gene unclear. Germline V lookup: CDR1 MNHEY, CDR2 SVGAGI. Trimming cost V 0 bases and J 5 bases, with 13 bases left between them. CDR3 length: 15 amino acids. DNA of the CDR3: TGTGCCAGCAGTTACTCCCCGGTCCTCCAGGAGACCCAGTACTTC. Amino acid sequence: CASSYSPVLQETQYF.

This chain links TRBV5-1 with TRBJ2-2, with 9 bases fitting TRBD1. J lost 1 base, V lost 0 bases, and 4 bases had no gene match. The germline V gene encodes CDR1 SGHRS and CDR2 YFSETQ. This CDR3 has 17 residues. The CDR3: CASSLDGTGWNTGELFF. CDR3 in DNA: TGCGCCAGCAGCTTGGATGGGACAGGGTGGAACACCGGGGAGCTGTTTTTT.

CDR3 amino acids: CASSLVPGGGLGTEAFF. Here the CDR3 DNA reads TGCGCCAGCAGCTTGGTACCAGGGGGAGGATTGGGCACTGAAGCTTTCTTT. The V and J genes are TRBV5-1 and TRBJ1-1; TRBD1 matches at 7 bases. Germline CDR1 is SGHRS and CDR2 is YFSETQ. The V and J ends lost 0 bases and 4 bases, in that order; junction bases with no gene match: 12. This CDR3 is built from 17 residues.

The gene calls are TRBV23-1 and TRBJ2-7; 13 bases line up with TRBD2. TRBV23-1 is classed as an ORF, of uncertain function. V lost 8 bases, J lost 3 bases, and 10 bases stayed unmatched. The CDR3 contains 16 residues. The CDR3 loop is CASDHPGLAGFYEQYF. DNA for the CDR3: TGCGCCAGCGATCACCCGGGACTAGCGGGGTTCTACGAGCAGTACTTC.

Comment on this clone: Other DNA sequences in this specimen translate into the identical CDR3. CDR3 nucleotide sequence: TGTGCCTGGAACAGGCAGAACACCGGGGAGCTGTTTTTT. This translates into CAWNRQNTGELFF. The chain has TRBV30 and TRBJ2-2; D may be TRBD1 (5 bases). V lost 4 bases to trimming and J lost 1 base, with 7 bases between them. CDR1 GTSNPN and CDR2 SVGIG come from the germline V gene (reference sequence). The CDR3 loop spans 13 amino acids. Full variable domain (rest looked up from reference TRBV30 and TRBJ2-2): SQTIHQWPATLVQPVGSPLSLECTVEGTSNPNLYWYRQAAGRGLQLLFYSVGIGQISSEVPQNLSASRPQDRQFILSSKKLLLSDSGFYLCAWNRQNTGELFFGEGSRLTVL.

This chain uses TRBV19 with TRBJ2-1; D gene ambiguous. V shed 3 bases and J shed 0 bases, with 18 bases lying between them. The CDR3 is 18 amino acids. Germline-derived CDR1 and CDR2 are LNHDA and SQIVND (reference sequence). CDR3 sequence: CASSIVVGGHSSYNEQFF. DNA for the CDR3: TGTGCCAGTAGTATCGTTGTGGGCGGTCACAGCTCCTACAATGAGCAGTTCTTC.

The chain recombines TRBV18 with TRBJ2-2, with TRBD1 as a possible D gene (6 bases). The CDR3 length is 16 residues. V lost 0 bases and J lost 6, with 14 bases in between. CDR1 and CDR2 from the germline V gene are KGHSH and LQKENI. The CDR3 DNA reads as TGTGCCAGCTCACCACCTACAGGGATAGTAGCCGGGGAGCTGTTTTTT. This encodes CASSPPTGIVAGELFF.

This clone was seen a single time. The chain recombines TRBV29-1 with TRBJ2-2; tentatively, D is TRBD1 (7 bases). The CDR3 extends over 14 amino acids. Trimming pared 2 bases from V and 4 bases from J, leaving 11 bases between. The germline gives CDR1 SQVTM, CDR2 ANQGSEA. This CDR3 reads CSVENRGLTGELFF. CDR3 DNA: TGCAGCGTTGAAAACAGGGGACTCACCGGGGAGCTGTTTTTT.

This chain uses TRBV18 with TRBJ2-5; D unclear. CDR3 length: 14 amino acids. V lost 4 bases and J 2 bases, leaving 11 bases between the germline ends. Germline V gene lookup returns CDR1 KGHSH and CDR2 LQKENI. CDR3: CASSRTATQETQYF. The CDR3 nucleotides are TGTGCCAGCTCACGTACAGCGACACAAGAGACCCAGTACTTC.

The V gene is TRBV19, the J gene TRBJ2-7, with 11 bases lining up with TRBD2. The germline V gene encodes CDR1 LNHDA and CDR2 SQIVND (reference sequence). The V and J ends lost 5 bases and 1 base, in that order; junction bases with no gene match: 7. The CDR3 length is 16 residues. The CDR3 protein is CASSAPGLAVSYEQYF. In DNA, the CDR3 is TGTGCCAGTAGTGCTCCGGGACTAGCGGTTTCCTACGAGCAGTACTTC. The whole variable domain, filled in from reference TRBV19 and TRBJ2-7, reads DGGITQSPKYLFRKEGQNVTLSCEQNLNHDAMYWYRQDPGQGLRLIYYSQIVNDFQKGDIAEGYSVSREKKESFPLTVTSAQKNPTAFYLCASSAPGLAVSYEQYFGPGTRLTVT.

The rearrangement uses TRBV29-1 and TRBJ1-1; TRBD1 matches at 7 bases. Germline assignment: CDR1 SQVTM and CDR2 ANQGSEA. This CDR3 has 14 residues. Trimming took 4 bases from V and 0 from J; bases not matched to a gene: 5. The CDR3 sequence is CSVAQGGMNTEAFF. The CDR3 DNA follows: TGCAGCGTTGCCCAGGGGGGGATGAACACTGAAGCTTTCTTT.

This clone was seen a single time. The rearrangement links TRBV9 to TRBJ2-1; D gene unclear. V was clipped by 0 bases and J by 4 bases, with 8 bases between them. CDR3 length: 14 residues. Germline V gives CDR1 SGDLS, CDR2 YYNGEE. Here the CDR3 reads CASSVAALYNEQFF. For the CDR3, the DNA is TGTGCCAGCAGCGTAGCGGCCTTATACAATGAGCAGTTCTTC. Together with reference TRBV9 and TRBJ2-1, the CDR3 gives the full variable domain: DSGVTQTPKHLITATGQRVTLRCSPRSGDLSVYWYQQSLDQGLQFLIQYYNGEERAKGNILERFSAQQFPDLHSELNLSSLELGDSALYFCASSVAALYNEQFFGPGTRLTVL.

Here the CDR3 reads CASSDGGTDTQYF. The CDR3 DNA follows: TGTGCCAGCTCAGACGGAGGCACAGATACGCAGTATTTT. This chain connects TRBV18 to TRBJ2-3; D is uncertain. Germline V gives CDR1 KGHSH, CDR2 LQKENI. V lost 5 bases and J 1 base, leaving 7 bases between the germline ends. CDR3 length: 13 residues.

This chain's CDR3 is CASSPQGRVSSYEQYF. CDR3 sequence (DNA): TGCGCCAGCAGCCCACAGGGTAGGGTGAGCTCCTACGAGCAGTACTTC. The rearrangement links TRBV4-1 to TRBJ2-7; possibly TRBD1 for D (6 bases). This CDR3 is 16 amino acids long. Germline-derived CDR1 and CDR2 are MGHRA and YSYEKL. The V gene lost 4 bases and the J gene lost 0 bases, with 16 bases spanning the gap.

This clone was observed once. The chain couples TRBV5-1 to TRBJ2-2; D is possibly TRBD1 or TRBD2 (5 bases each). The CDR3 length is 12 residues. The V end was cut by 7 bases, the J end by 2 bases, with 6 bases between. Germline V CDR1 and CDR2: SGHRS, YFSETQ. The DNA of the CDR3 is TGCGCCAGCGGGACCAACACCGGGGAGCTGTTTTTT. Protein: CASGTNTGELFF.

The chain links TRBV4-3 to TRBJ2-6, with D hard to call. Trimming stripped 1 base from V and 0 bases from J, with 4 bases between. The CDR3 contains 15 residues. Germline CDR1 reads LGHNA; CDR2 reads YSLEER. This chain's CDR3 is CASSQVTSGANVLTF. For the CDR3, the DNA is TGCGCCAGCAGCCAAGTGACCTCTGGGGCCAACGTCCTGACTTTC.

The chain recombines TRBV5-6 with TRBJ1-5, with TRBD1 matching 9 bases. CDR1 is SGHDT, CDR2 YYEEEE, per germline. V lost 5 bases to trimming and J lost 1 base; unmatched junction nucleotides: 7. The CDR3 extends over 16 amino acids. The CDR3: CASSRQGVVSNQPQHF. CDR3 bases: TGTGCCAGCAGTCGACAGGGGGTTGTCAGCAATCAGCCCCAGCATTTT.

The chain joins TRBV7-2 to TRBJ2-3; TRBD1 matches 9 bases. From germline, CDR1 is SGHTA and CDR2 FQGNSA. The CDR3 is 15 amino acids. The V segment lost 5 bases and the J segment 2 bases; nucleotides outside the gene matches: 5. CDR3 in amino acids: CASSLTGGFTDTQYF. The CDR3 region has the DNA TGTGCCAGCAGCCTGACAGGGGGGTTCACAGATACGCAGTATTTT.

J is TRBJ2-1 and V is TRBV10-3; no definite D call. Germline CDR1 reads ENHRY; CDR2 reads SYGVKD. The V gene lost 2 bases and the J gene lost 8 bases, with 7 bases spanning the gap. The CDR3 sequence is 12 residues long. The CDR3 bases are TGTGCCATCAGTGAGCTATCCCATGAGCAGTTCTTC. It is translated as CAISELSHEQFF.

The J gene is TRBJ2-3, the V gene TRBV18, with D possibly being TRBD2 (6 bases). V dropped 6 bases and J dropped 0 bases, with 16 bases sitting between them. CDR1 and CDR2 from the germline V gene are KGHSH and LQKENI. CDR3 length: 16 residues. The CDR3: CASSPTGLFSTDTQYF. DNA for the CDR3: TGTGCCAGCTCGCCGACGGGACTGTTTAGCACAGATACGCAGTATTTT. The full variable domain, with the rest looked up from reference TRBV18 and TRBJ2-3, is NAGVMQNPRHLVRRRGQEARLRCSPMKGHSHVYWYRQLPEEGLKFMVYLQKENIIDESGMPKERFSAEFPKEGPSILRIQQVVRGDSAAYFCASSPTGLFSTDTQYFGPGTRLTVL.

The rearrangement links TRBV18 to TRBJ2-3; 13 bases fit TRBD2. CDR1 and CDR2 (germline): KGHSH, LQKENI. V gave up 3 bases and J gave up 4 bases; unmatched junction bases: 4. This CDR3 spans 16 amino acids. CDR3 nucleotides: TGTGCCAGCTCACCGACTAGCGGGAGGTTCGCAGATACGCAGTATTTT. This translates into CASSPTSGRFADTQYF.

V and J are TRBV11-3 and TRBJ1-1; no clear D. This CDR3 is built from 14 residues. CDR1 and CDR2 from the germline V gene are SGHNT and YENEEA. The V gene lost 5 bases and the J gene lost 3 bases, with 13 bases spanning the gap. CDR3 nucleotide sequence: TGTGCCAGCAGCGCGGGAACCCAGTACACTGAAGCTTTCTTT. It is translated as CASSAGTQYTEAFF.